A selection of T cell receptor beta chains follows, all from one sample in a study of post-analysis software for immune sequencing data. A single record per CDR3 protein comes from TCRdb applying MiXCR to the PCR reads. The sample yields approximately 460,000 distinct CDR3 sequences, roughly 45% seen once. Material for sequencing was blood. The receptors were sampled from a girl between 10 and 17 years old with multiple sclerosis. Both conserved end residues are part of each CDR3. A D gene is named only where the DNA matches it firmly. The size field is filled for only some rows; it gives once, few, many or a size class.

D,J,V,length,size,CDR3,DNA
TRBD2,TRBJ2-7,TRBV20-1,13,few,CSVLAGGPHEQYF,TGCAGTGTCCTAGCGGGAGGGCCCCACGAGCAGTACTTC
.,TRBJ1-2,TRBV6-5,17,.,CASSYAAGEASNYGCTF,TGTGCCAGCAGTTACGCGGCAGGGGAGGCGTCTAACTATGGCTGCACCTTC
.,TRBJ1-5,TRBV25-1,15,.,CASSGGQLLNQPQHF,TGTGCCAGCAGTGGTGGACAACTCCTGAATCAGCCCCAGCATTTT
TRBD2,TRBJ2-1,TRBV20-1,15,.,CSAIQTSGYFDEQLF,TGCAGTGCGATACAGACTAGCGGGTATTTCGATGAGCAGTTGTTC
TRBD2,TRBJ2-7,TRBV20-1,15,.,CSARGSSGRAYEQYF,TGCAGTGCTAGAGGGAGTAGCGGGAGGGCTTACGAGCAGTACTTC
TRBD1,TRBJ2-3,TRBV6-6,11,.,CASSYRGPRYF,TGTGCCAGCAGTTACAGGGGGCCACGGTATTTT
.,TRBJ2-2,TRBV7-2,17,.,CASSLAVGSANTGELFF,TGTGCCAGCAGCTTAGCAGTGGGATCCGCGAACACCGGGGAGCTGTTTTTT
.,TRBJ2-5,TRBV12-3/TRBV12-4,12,few,CASSPELETQYF,TGTGCCAGCAGCCCCGAGCTAGAGACCCAGTACTTC
TRBD2,TRBJ2-7,TRBV7-8,15,.,CASRPTGLANYEQYF,TGTGCCAGCAGGCCAACTGGACTAGCGAATTACGAGCAGTACTTC
.,TRBJ1-1,TRBV7-2,14,.,CACSLGAANTEAFF,TGTGCCTGCAGCTTAGGCGCAGCGAACACTGAAGCTTTCTTT
TRBD2,TRBJ2-7,TRBV20-1,15,many,CSARDLGGGSYEQYF,TGCAGTGCTAGAGATCTGGGCGGGGGCTCCTACGAGCAGTACTTC
.,TRBJ1-2,TRBV29-1,9,.,CGDASGHTF,TGCGGCGATGCCTCGGGACACACCTTC
.,TRBJ1-1,TRBV25-1,13,.,CASSEQRGTEAFF,TGTGCCAGCAGTGAACAAAGAGGCACTGAAGCTTTCTTT
.,TRBJ1-2,TRBV12-3/TRBV12-4,12,few,CASSYPGNGYTF,TGTGCCAGCAGTTACCCAGGGAATGGCTACACCTTC
TRBD1,TRBJ1-1,TRBV18,13,.,CASSLSGTEEAFF,TGTGCCAGCTCACTCTCCGGGACAGAAGAAGCTTTCTTT
.,TRBJ2-3,TRBV5-1,16,.,CASSWWRGEGTDTQYF,TGCGCCAGCAGCTGGTGGAGGGGCGAAGGCACAGATACGCAGTATTTT
.,TRBJ2-1,TRBV3-1,13,few,CASSQAGYNEQFF,TGTGCCAGCAGCCAAGCGGGATACAATGAGCAGTTCTTC
TRBD2,TRBJ2-3,TRBV20-1,16,.,CSARSSGRARTDTQYF,TGCAGTGCTAGATCTAGCGGGAGGGCTCGCACAGATACGCAGTATTTT
.,TRBJ2-7,TRBV27,16,.,CASSLSIGTSSYEQYF,TGTGCCAGCAGTTTATCCATCGGGACGAGCTCCTACGAGCAGTACTTC
.,TRBJ2-3,TRBV5-4,14,.,CASSWGTSTDTQYF,TGTGCCAGCAGCTGGGGGACTAGCACAGATACGCAGTATTTT